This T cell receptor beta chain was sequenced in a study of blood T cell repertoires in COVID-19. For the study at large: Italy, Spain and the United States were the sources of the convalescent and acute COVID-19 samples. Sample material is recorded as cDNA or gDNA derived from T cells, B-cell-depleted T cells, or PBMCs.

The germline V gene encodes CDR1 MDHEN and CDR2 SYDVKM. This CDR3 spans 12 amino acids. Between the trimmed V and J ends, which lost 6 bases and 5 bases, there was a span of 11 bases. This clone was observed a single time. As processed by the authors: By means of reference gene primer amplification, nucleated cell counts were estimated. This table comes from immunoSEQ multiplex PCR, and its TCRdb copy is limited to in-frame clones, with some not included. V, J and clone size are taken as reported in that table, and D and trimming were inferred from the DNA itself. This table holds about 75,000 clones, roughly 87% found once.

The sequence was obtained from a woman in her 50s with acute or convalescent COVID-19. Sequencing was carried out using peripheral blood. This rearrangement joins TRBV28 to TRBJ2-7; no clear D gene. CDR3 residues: CASSFLGNEQYF. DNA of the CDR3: TGTGCCAGCAGCTTCCTGGGCAACGAGCAGTACTTC.